A selection of T cell receptor beta chains follows, all from one sample in a study of CD4+ T cells in melanoma. Data came from immunoSEQ multiplex PCR; TCRdb stores just in-frame clones and leaves some out. This sample has about 15,000 clones, with about 60% found just once. The sequenced sample was cells from a culture (not recorded whether cultured in vitro). The receptors stem from a human donor with melanoma. Both conserved end residues are part of each CDR3. D genes are given only for firm matches. Clone size is shown for a subset of rows, as once, few, many or a class of expanded clone.

CDR3 DNA: TGTGCCAGCAGCCGATCCTCAGCGGGGGGCCTGTCGGATACGCAGTATTTT
CDR3 protein: CASSRSSAGGLSDTQYF
D gene: TRBD2
V gene: TRBV4-2
J gene: TRBJ2-3
clone size: medium-sized

CDR3 DNA: TGTGCCAGCAGCGTCCGTGCTAGCGGGGGCTCCTACAATGAGCAGTTCTTC
CDR3 protein: CASSVRASGGSYNEQFF
D gene: TRBD2
V gene: TRBV9
J gene: TRBJ2-1
clone size: -

CDR3 DNA: TGTGCCAGCCAGGGGGGACAGGGCCTGAACGAGCAGTACTTC
CDR3 protein: CASQGGQGLNEQYF
D gene: TRBD1
V gene: TRBV6-5
J gene: TRBJ2-7
clone size: -

CDR3 DNA: TGTGCCACCAGCAGAGTTCTGAGGGGCACTGAAGCTTTCTTT
CDR3 protein: CATSRVLRGTEAFF
D gene: -
V gene: TRBV15
J gene: TRBJ1-1
clone size: -

CDR3 DNA: TGTGCCAGCAGTTTGACCGGGACGGACTATGGCTACACCTTC
CDR3 protein: CASSLTGTDYGYTF
D gene: -
V gene: TRBV7-2
J gene: TRBJ1-2
clone size: -

CDR3 DNA: TGTGCCAGTAGACCCCGGACAGGGGCGGTTGCCGGGGAGCTGTTTTTT
CDR3 protein: CASRPRTGAVAGELFF
D gene: TRBD1
V gene: TRBV19
J gene: TRBJ2-2
clone size: -

CDR3 DNA: TGTGCCAGCAGCCCCCTTCGCGAAAAACTGTTTTTT
CDR3 protein: CASSPLREKLFF
D gene: -
V gene: TRBV7-9
J gene: TRBJ1-4
clone size: -

CDR3 DNA: TGTGCCAGCACCCCAACTAGCGGGTCTAGCTCCTACAATGAGCAGTTCTTC
CDR3 protein: CASTPTSGSSSYNEQFF
D gene: TRBD2
V gene: TRBV5-4
J gene: TRBJ2-1
clone size: -

CDR3 DNA: TGTGCCAGCAGCGCCGGGGCAAGGGCCACTGAAGCTTTCTTT
CDR3 protein: CASSAGARATEAFF
D gene: -
V gene: TRBV11-2
J gene: TRBJ1-1
clone size: few

CDR3 DNA: TGTGCCTGGAACTATGACAGAGTGAACACTGAAGCTTTCTTT
CDR3 protein: CAWNYDRVNTEAFF
D gene: -
V gene: TRBV30
J gene: TRBJ1-1
clone size: few

CDR3 DNA: TGCGCCAGCAGCTTGGCCCCCCCGACTAACTATGGCTACACCTTC
CDR3 protein: CASSLAPPTNYGYTF
D gene: -
V gene: TRBV5-1
J gene: TRBJ1-2
clone size: few

CDR3 DNA: TGTGCCAGCAGCTTGGTGACGGGGGATGAGCAGTTCTTC
CDR3 protein: CASSLVTGDEQFF
D gene: -
V gene: TRBV5-4
J gene: TRBJ2-1
clone size: few

CDR3 DNA: TGTGCCAGCAGCCGTGCCGGGGTGGGTCAGCCCCAGCATTTT
CDR3 protein: CASSRAGVGQPQHF
D gene: -
V gene: TRBV7-2
J gene: TRBJ1-5
clone size: -

CDR3 DNA: TGCAGCGTTGCGCTAATCCAAGAGACCCAGTACTTC
CDR3 protein: CSVALIQETQYF
D gene: -
V gene: TRBV29-1
J gene: TRBJ2-5
clone size: few

CDR3 DNA: TGCACCAGCAGCCAAATTCCAACTAATGAAAAACTGTTTTTT
CDR3 protein: CTSSQIPTNEKLFF
D gene: -
V gene: TRBV1
J gene: TRBJ1-4
clone size: -

CDR3 DNA: TGCAGCGTCTCTAATAGCGATGAGCAGTTCTTC
CDR3 protein: CSVSNSDEQFF
D gene: -
V gene: TRBV29-1
J gene: TRBJ2-1
clone size: -

CDR3 DNA: TGTGCCAGCAGCTTACTGGTCCTAAGGAGTGAGACCCAGTACTTC
CDR3 protein: CASSLLVLRSETQYF
D gene: -
V gene: TRBV7-6
J gene: TRBJ2-5
clone size: few

CDR3 DNA: TGCGCCAGCAGCTTGGGGTCCAGCAGGGCTCCCTGGGAGACCCAGTACTTC
CDR3 protein: CASSLGSSRAPWETQYF
D gene: -
V gene: TRBV5-1
J gene: TRBJ2-5
clone size: -

CDR3 DNA: TGCAGCGGGGGACAGGGCGGGGACACCGGGGAGCTGTTTTTT
CDR3 protein: CSGGQGGDTGELFF
D gene: TRBD1
V gene: TRBV29-1
J gene: TRBJ2-2
clone size: -

CDR3 DNA: TGCAGCGTTAGTAAGGGTACGCAGTATTTT
CDR3 protein: CSVSKGTQYF
D gene: -
V gene: TRBV29-1
J gene: TRBJ2-3
clone size: -

CDR3 DNA: TGTGCCAGCAGTCGTGGGGGATTTGCGACGAGCTCCTACGAGCAGTACTTC
CDR3 protein: CASSRGGFATSSYEQYF
D gene: -
V gene: TRBV27
J gene: TRBJ2-7
clone size: once

CDR3 DNA: TGTGCCAGCAGAAGACAGGGTGGAACCGGGGAGCTGTTTTTT
CDR3 protein: CASRRQGGTGELFF
D gene: TRBD1
V gene: TRBV6-5
J gene: TRBJ2-2
clone size: -

CDR3 DNA: TGCGCCAGCAGCTCCTCACAAGTACTACCCGATACGCAGTATTTT
CDR3 protein: CASSSSQVLPDTQYF
D gene: -
V gene: TRBV5-1
J gene: TRBJ2-3
clone size: -

CDR3 DNA: TGTGCCAGCAGCTTAGGGGGTTCGGGACGGGGCTCCACTGAAGCTTTCTTT
CDR3 protein: CASSLGGSGRGSTEAFF
D gene: -
V gene: TRBV11-3
J gene: TRBJ1-1
clone size: -

CDR3 DNA: TGTGCCAGCAGTCAAAGACAGAGCACCATTGAAGCTTTCTTT
CDR3 protein: CASSQRQSTIEAFF
D gene: -
V gene: TRBV7-9
J gene: TRBJ1-1
clone size: -

CDR3 DNA: TGTGCCACCCGCCGGGGGTTAATTGAAGGCTACACCTTC
CDR3 protein: CATRRGLIEGYTF
D gene: -
V gene: TRBV5-6
J gene: TRBJ1-2
clone size: -

CDR3 DNA: TGTGCCAGCAGTGTCACAGGAGGAGTTGATGGCTACACCTTC
CDR3 protein: CASSVTGGVDGYTF
D gene: -
V gene: TRBV6-4
J gene: TRBJ1-2
clone size: -

CDR3 DNA: TGTGCCAGCGGTCCGGACATGCTTGCTGAAGCTTTCTTT
CDR3 protein: CASGPDMLAEAFF
D gene: -
V gene: TRBV2
J gene: TRBJ1-1
clone size: -

CDR3 DNA: TGTGCCAGCAGCGATAGCGGGGGCCAAGAGACCCAGTACTTC
CDR3 protein: CASSDSGGQETQYF
D gene: TRBD2
V gene: TRBV11-3
J gene: TRBJ2-5
clone size: once

CDR3 DNA: TGTGCCTGGAGTGGAGGGCAGCGAGACGGGCAGTACTTC
CDR3 protein: CAWSGGQRDGQYF
D gene: -
V gene: TRBV30
J gene: TRBJ2-7
clone size: -

CDR3 DNA: TGCGCCAGCAGCCAGGACAGTCCGAATGGGCCCCAGCATTTT
CDR3 protein: CASSQDSPNGPQHF
D gene: -
V gene: TRBV5-1
J gene: TRBJ1-5
clone size: -

CDR3 DNA: TGCGCCAGCGGCCACAGTGTGACGCGCGAGCAGTACTTC
CDR3 protein: CASGHSVTREQYF
D gene: -
V gene: TRBV10-2
J gene: TRBJ2-7
clone size: -

CDR3 DNA: TGTGCCAGCAGCTTATCTCCGGGGGCGAGGATCGGGGAGCTGTTTTTT
CDR3 protein: CASSLSPGARIGELFF
D gene: -
V gene: TRBV11-3
J gene: TRBJ2-2
clone size: -

CDR3 DNA: TGTGCCATCAGTGAGCGGACAGCAAGCTCCTACGAGCAGTACTTC
CDR3 protein: CAISERTASSYEQYF
D gene: -
V gene: TRBV10-3
J gene: TRBJ2-7
clone size: -

CDR3 DNA: TGTGCCAGCTCACCACCCCGGACAGTCTATGGCTACACCTTC
CDR3 protein: CASSPPRTVYGYTF
D gene: -
V gene: TRBV18
J gene: TRBJ1-2
clone size: few

CDR3 DNA: TGTGCCAGCAGTTACTCGGGGAGGGGGAATGAGCAGTTCTTC
CDR3 protein: CASSYSGRGNEQFF
D gene: -
V gene: TRBV6-6
J gene: TRBJ2-1
clone size: -

CDR3 DNA: TGTGCCAGCAGCGTAGCGTCAGACCAAAGCTCCTATAATTCACCCCTCCACTTT
CDR3 protein: CASSVASDQSSYNSPLHF
D gene: -
V gene: TRBV9
J gene: TRBJ1-6
clone size: -

CDR3 DNA: TGTGCCAGTAGTATCCAGGTGGGGGGCGGGTTTGGCTACACCTTC
CDR3 protein: CASSIQVGGGFGYTF
D gene: -
V gene: TRBV19
J gene: TRBJ1-2
clone size: -

CDR3 DNA: TGTGCCAGCAGTGTTTCAAACAGTCTAAAGGGCAATGAGCAGTTCTTC
CDR3 protein: CASSVSNSLKGNEQFF
D gene: -
V gene: TRBV2
J gene: TRBJ2-1
clone size: -

CDR3 DNA: TGTGCCACCAGCCCACGGCCGGGTGGTCGGGAGACCCAGTACTTC
CDR3 protein: CATSPRPGGRETQYF
D gene: -
V gene: TRBV15
J gene: TRBJ2-5
clone size: medium-sized

CDR3 DNA: TGCGCCAGCAGTATAGGATCGAGGACAGGTGCTAAAGATACGCAGTATTTT
CDR3 protein: CASSIGSRTGAKDTQYF
D gene: TRBD1
V gene: TRBV10-1
J gene: TRBJ2-3
clone size: -

CDR3 DNA: TGTGCCAGCAGTTTCCGGGGAGTTAGTTCGTCAAGCTATGGCTACACCTTC
CDR3 protein: CASSFRGVSSSSYGYTF
D gene: -
V gene: TRBV27
J gene: TRBJ1-2
clone size: -

CDR3 DNA: TGTGCCAGCAGCTTGCCACTAGCGGGGGGGAAAGAGACCCAGTACTTC
CDR3 protein: CASSLPLAGGKETQYF
D gene: TRBD2
V gene: TRBV5-4
J gene: TRBJ2-5
clone size: -

CDR3 DNA: TGTGCCAGCAGTTTCATGATGACTGGGGAGCTGTTTTTT
CDR3 protein: CASSFMMTGELFF
D gene: -
V gene: TRBV28
J gene: TRBJ2-2
clone size: -